The present T cell receptor beta chain was sequenced within a study of PD-1 blockade in classical Hodgkin lymphoma (dated by TCRdb to 2018 to 2020). In terms of the full investigation: Nivolumab dosing was 3 mg/kg intravenously every 2 weeks, continuing until either disease progression or unacceptable toxicity. The study used TCR beta sequencing and CyTOF to define a peripheral blood immune signature of response to PD-1 blockade in classical Hodgkin lymphoma.

Of note for this clone: It lacks a known antigen. No base qualities exist here, and no much larger clone lies one base off it.

The time point label here, explained by the study, means: cycle 2 day 1 (C2D1) of nivolumab. All trial patients had relapsed after autologous stem cell transplantation, with cohorts A, B and C differing in prior brentuximab vedotin exposure. The trial cohort was composed of some 57 patients with relapsed/refractory classical Hodgkin lymphoma, for whom complete response, partial response or progressive disease was recorded as best overall response. Trial patients were treated with single-agent nivolumab in the multi-cohort phase II CheckMate 205 trial. An independent review committee assessed best overall response by applying the 2007 International Working Group response criteria. PBMCs from the trial were collected at three points: immediately before nivolumab initiation (C1D1), and during therapy at cycle 2 day 1 and cycle 4 day 1. Peripheral blood was collected in 8 mL Vacutainer Cell Preparation Tubes, from which PBMCs were isolated by centrifugation and then cryopreserved.

Genomic DNA was isolated using the Qiagen DNeasy kit from unsorted PBMCs as well as from negatively selected CD4+ and CD8+ fractions. Amplification of TCR beta CDR3 regions was done by immunoSEQ multiplex PCR with primers that anneal to V and J segments. A synthetic immune receptor repertoire was used to minimize amplification bias, and remaining bias was computationally removed after sequencing. The authors' pipeline ran thus. Custom Python scripts were used to quantify repertoire diversity as the Shannon entropy index. Unsorted, CD4+ and CD8+ repertoires were examined separately, except in combined analyses, for which CD4+ and CD8+ sequences were merged in silico. Clonal expansion was defined as at least a 2-fold frequency increase after treatment relative to C1D1, with a pseudocount of 0.5 for undetected baseline clones. Singleton clones were defined as clones with 0 or 1 copy at C1D1, and non-singleton clones were defined as clones with 2 or more copies. Clones expanded in unsorted samples were assigned a CD4+, CD8+ or unknown annotation through matching of protein sequences in sorted samples from the same patient. Wilcoxon tests on paired samples were used to test diversity changes from C1D1 to C4D1. Sourced from immuneACCESS, this table was stored by TCRdb with only in-frame sequences that have V and J called. A share of the clones is absent; for the studies checked, an unresolved V gene accounts for under half, and the remainder has no known explanation. V, J and clone size are those of that table, while D and trimming were read from the DNA. Recorded for this sample are over 35,000 clones; over 60% of them occurred a single time. About 20% of the sample lies in the top ten.

General findings and caveats noted by the study authors: The study was restricted to a single clinical trial cohort, and the causes of repertoire differences, possibly disease activity or prior therapy, were left undefined. A significant rise by C4D1 was seen in CD4+ but not CD8+ TCR diversity (p=0.0027 vs p=0.16), with the rise being most apparent in complete responders (p=0.02). Trial patients achieving complete response had baseline diversity similar to newly diagnosed patients, whereas partial responders and progressors had significantly lower diversity. Patients starting nivolumab less than 1 year after ASCT had lower diversity and were excluded from later analyses to avoid confounding by immune reconstitution. Newly diagnosed patients were reported to have lower baseline TCR diversity than healthy donors, and relapsed/refractory patients were reported to have lower baseline TCR diversity still.

The CDR3 contains 13 residues, cysteine and phenylalanine counted. The only DNA kept is the CDR3, 39 bases in frame from the first base. The germline V gene (reference sequence) specifies MNHNY as CDR1 and SVGAGI as CDR2. Between the V and J ends, shortened by 6 bases and 7 bases respectively, the junction contains 16 bases. The V gene is TRBV6-6 and the J gene is TRBJ2-7; TRBD2 is perhaps the D gene, given 5 matching bases. The sequencing used peripheral blood mononuclear cells (PBMCs), collected before the second cycle of nivolumab. The sequence came from a human donor with classical Hodgkin lymphoma. This receptor carries the CDR3 CASSGVGAVEQYF. The sequenced DNA: TGTGCCAGCAGCGGGGTAGGCGCGGTAGAGCAGTACTTC.